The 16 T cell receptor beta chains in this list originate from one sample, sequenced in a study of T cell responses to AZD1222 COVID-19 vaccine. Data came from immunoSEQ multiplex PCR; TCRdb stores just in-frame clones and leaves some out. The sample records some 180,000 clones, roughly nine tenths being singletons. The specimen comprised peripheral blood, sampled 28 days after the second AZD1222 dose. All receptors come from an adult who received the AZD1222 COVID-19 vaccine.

CDR3 loop: CASNRDFQETQYF. The CDR3 nucleotides read TGTGCCAGCAACAGGGACTTCCAAGAGACCCAGTACTTC. The chain joins TRBV6-6 to TRBJ2-5, with D perhaps assigned TRBD1 or TRBD2 (6 bases each). Germline V CDR1 and CDR2: MNHNY, SVGAGI (reference sequence). V lost 7 bases and J 1 base, leaving 10 bases between the germline ends. The CDR3 has 13 residues.

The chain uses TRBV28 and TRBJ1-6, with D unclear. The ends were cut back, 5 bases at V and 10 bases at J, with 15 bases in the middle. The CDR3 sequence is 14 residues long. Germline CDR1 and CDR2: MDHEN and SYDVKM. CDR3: CASSPPPQGSPLHF. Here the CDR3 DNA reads TGTGCCAGCAGTCCGCCCCCACAAGGGTCACCCCTCCACTTT.

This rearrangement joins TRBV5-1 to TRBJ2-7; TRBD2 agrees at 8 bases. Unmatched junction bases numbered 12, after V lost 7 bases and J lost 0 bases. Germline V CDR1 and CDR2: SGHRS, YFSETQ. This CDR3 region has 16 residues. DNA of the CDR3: TGCGCCAGCCGACTGTCTTTGAGCGGGAGCTCCTACGAGCAGTACTTC. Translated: CASRLSLSGSSYEQYF.

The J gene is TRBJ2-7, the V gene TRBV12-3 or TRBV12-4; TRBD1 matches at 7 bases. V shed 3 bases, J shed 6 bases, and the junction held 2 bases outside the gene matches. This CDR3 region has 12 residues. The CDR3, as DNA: TGTGCCAGCAGTTTTGGGACAGTCGAGCAGTACTTC. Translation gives CASSFGTVEQYF.

DNA of the CDR3: TGTGCCATCGGAGGGGTTAGCGGGGGGGCCCGACTTTACAATGAGCAGTTCTTC. As protein: CAIGGVSGGARLYNEQFF. The V call is TRBV10-3, the J call TRBJ2-1, with 11 bases aligning to TRBD2. The CDR3 loop spans 18 amino acids. CDR1 and CDR2 from the germline V gene are ENHRY and SYGVKD. The V and J ends lost 8 bases and 4 bases, in that order; junction bases with no gene match: 16.

The CDR3 DNA reads TGTGCCAGCAGCTTAGCCGCCGGACTAGCGGGGAGCTCTGGGGCCAACGTCCTGACTTTC. Its translation: CASSLAAGLAGSSGANVLTF. The chain carries TRBV7-8 and TRBJ2-6; 12 nucleotides agree with TRBD2. CDR1 is SGHVS, CDR2 FQNEAQ, per germline. CDR3 length: 20 amino acids. Losses at the gene ends were 0 bases for V and 0 bases for J; bases not matched to a gene: 6.

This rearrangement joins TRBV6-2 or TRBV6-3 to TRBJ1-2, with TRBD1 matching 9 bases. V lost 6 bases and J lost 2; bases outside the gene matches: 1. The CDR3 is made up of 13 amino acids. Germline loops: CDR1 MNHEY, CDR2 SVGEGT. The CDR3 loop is CASSGTGNYGYTF. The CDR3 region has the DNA TGTGCCAGCAGCGGGACAGGGAACTATGGCTACACCTTC.

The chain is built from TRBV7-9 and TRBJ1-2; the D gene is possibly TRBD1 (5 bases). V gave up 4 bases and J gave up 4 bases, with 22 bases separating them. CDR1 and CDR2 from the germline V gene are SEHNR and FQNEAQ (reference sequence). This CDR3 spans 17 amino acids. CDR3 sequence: CASSSYLQDSSFYGYTF. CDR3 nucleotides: TGTGCCAGCAGCTCCTACCTACAGGATAGTTCTTTCTATGGCTACACCTTC.

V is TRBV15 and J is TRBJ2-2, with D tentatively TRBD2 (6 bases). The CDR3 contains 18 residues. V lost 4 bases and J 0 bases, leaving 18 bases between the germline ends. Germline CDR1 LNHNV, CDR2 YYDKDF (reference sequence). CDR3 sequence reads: CATSIPLRGLANTGELFF. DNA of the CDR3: TGTGCCACCAGCATCCCCCTTCGGGGACTGGCGAACACCGGGGAGCTGTTTTTT.

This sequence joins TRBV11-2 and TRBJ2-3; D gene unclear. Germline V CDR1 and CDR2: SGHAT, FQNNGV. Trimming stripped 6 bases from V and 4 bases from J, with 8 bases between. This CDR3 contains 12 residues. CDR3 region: CASSSNSDTQYF. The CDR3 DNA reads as TGTGCCAGCAGTTCTAACTCAGATACGCAGTATTTT.

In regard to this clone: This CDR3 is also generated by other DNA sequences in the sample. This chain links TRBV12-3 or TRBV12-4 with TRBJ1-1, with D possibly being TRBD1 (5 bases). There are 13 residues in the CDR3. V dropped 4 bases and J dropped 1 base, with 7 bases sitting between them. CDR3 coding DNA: TGTGCCAGCAGTTCGACAGAGAACACTGAAGCTTTCTTT. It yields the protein CASSSTENTEAFF.

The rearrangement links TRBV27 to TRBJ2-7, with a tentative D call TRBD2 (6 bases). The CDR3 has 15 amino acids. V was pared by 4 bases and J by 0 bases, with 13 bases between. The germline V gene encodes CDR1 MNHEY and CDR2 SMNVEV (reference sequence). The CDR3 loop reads CASSWSSGSSYEQYF. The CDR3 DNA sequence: TGTGCCAGCAGTTGGAGTAGCGGTAGCTCCTACGAGCAGTACTTC.

The DNA for the CDR3 is TGTGCCAGCAGCGAAGGACAGGGAATGATGAATTCACCCCTCCACTTT. Its translation: CASSEGQGMMNSPLHF. This chain connects TRBV9 to TRBJ1-6, with TRBD1 matching over 8 bases. After removal of 3 bases from V and 7 bases from J, the junction contained 9 bases not matched to a gene. The CDR3 consists of 16 residues. In germline, CDR1 is SGDLS, CDR2 YYNGEE. The full variable domain, with the rest looked up from reference TRBV9 and TRBJ1-6, is DSGVTQTPKHLITATGQRVTLRCSPRSGDLSVYWYQQSLDQGLQFLIQYYNGEERAKGNILERFSAQQFPDLHSELNLSSLELGDSALYFCASSEGQGMMNSPLHFGNGTRLTVT.

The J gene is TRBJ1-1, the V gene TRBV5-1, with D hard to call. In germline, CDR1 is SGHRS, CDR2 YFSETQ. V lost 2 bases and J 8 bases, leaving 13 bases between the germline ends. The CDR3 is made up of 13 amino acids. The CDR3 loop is CASSFSVGGEAFF. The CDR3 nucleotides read TGCGCCAGCAGCTTTTCAGTGGGCGGCGAAGCTTTCTTT.

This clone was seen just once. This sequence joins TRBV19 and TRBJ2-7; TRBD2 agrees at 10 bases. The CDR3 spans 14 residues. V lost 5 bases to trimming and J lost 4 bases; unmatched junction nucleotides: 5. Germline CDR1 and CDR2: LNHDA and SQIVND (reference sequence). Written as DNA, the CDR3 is TGTGCCAGTAGTGGGGGACTAGCGAGTTACGAGCAGTACTTC. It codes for CASSGGLASYEQYF.

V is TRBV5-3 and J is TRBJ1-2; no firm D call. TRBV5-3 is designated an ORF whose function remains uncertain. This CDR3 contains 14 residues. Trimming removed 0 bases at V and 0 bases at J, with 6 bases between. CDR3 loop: CARSLGRSNYGYTF. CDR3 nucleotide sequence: TGTGCCAGAAGCTTGGGACGGTCTAACTATGGCTACACCTTC.